A single sample is the source of the 24 T cell receptor beta chains below, sequenced in a study of blood T cell repertoires in COVID-19. Method: immunoSEQ multiplex PCR; TCRdb's copy keeps in-frame clones and lacks some. Of hundreds of thousands of clones in the sample, under 95% are singletons; the top ten hold roughly 3%. The specimen sequenced was peripheral blood. The receptors shown here come from a woman under 30 who had recovered from COVID-19.

The J gene is TRBJ2-5, the V gene TRBV29-1; no clear D. The CDR3 extends over 11 amino acids. Trimming pared 5 bases from V and 5 bases from J, leaving 9 bases between. Germline CDR1 reads SQVTM; CDR2 reads ANQGSEA. In DNA, the CDR3 is TGCAGCGTTTTTCAGTTGGAGACCCAGTACTTC. Residues: CSVFQLETQYF.

The CDR3 sequence: CASGLAGGDTGELFF. CDR3 in DNA: TGTGCCAGCGGACTAGCGGGAGGTGACACCGGGGAGCTGTTTTTT. This sequence joins TRBV3-1 (or the pseudogene TRBV3-2) and TRBJ2-2; 14 bases map to TRBD2. The germline V gene encodes CDR1 LGHDT and CDR2 YNNKEL (reference sequence). The length of the CDR3 is 15 residues. V trimming: 8 bases; J trimming: 3 bases; junction bases outside the gene matches: 2.

This sequence joins TRBV4-1 and TRBJ2-1; 7 positions match TRBD2. Looked up from germline, CDR1 is MGHRA and CDR2 is YSYEKL. J gave up 4 bases and V 4 bases, and 13 bases lay outside the gene matches. This CDR3 spans 17 amino acids. CDR3 DNA sequence: TGCGCCAGCAGCCGGTCCGGGGGGAGCGGACCTTACAATGAGCAGTTCTTC. Encoded protein: CASSRSGGSGPYNEQFF.

J is TRBJ2-7 and V is TRBV10-3; 8 bases are a match to TRBD2. The CDR3 totals 14 residues. Per the germline V gene, CDR1 is ENHRY and CDR2 is SYGVKD. With V trimmed by 6 bases and J by 4 bases, 8 bases remained unmatched. The CDR3 coding sequence is TGTGCCATCAGCAGAGCGGGAGTACCTTACGAGCAGTACGTC. This encodes CAISRAGVPYEQYV.

The rearrangement joins TRBV5-1 to TRBJ1-2, with 8 bases identical to TRBD1. The CDR3 runs 13 residues. Trimming cost V 2 bases and J 8 bases; bases outside gene matches: 5. The germline gives CDR1 SGHRS, CDR2 YFSETQ. The CDR3 spells CASSFQTGGGYTF. Here the CDR3 DNA reads TGCGCCAGCAGCTTCCAAACAGGGGGAGGCTACACCTTC.

This clone was seen more than once but under ten times. V usage is TRBV18 and J usage is TRBJ2-7; tentative D call: TRBD1 (6 bases). CDR1 and CDR2 (germline): KGHSH, LQKENI. The V end lost 3 bases, the J end lost 5 bases, and 11 bases lay between the germline ends. This CDR3 contains 13 residues. The CDR3 DNA is TGTGCCAGCTCACCTCCGGACAGTAACGAGCAGTACGTC. Its translation: CASSPPDSNEQYV.

The chain uses TRBV7-9 and TRBJ2-4; TRBD1 matches at 10 bases. The junction had 5 bases not matched to a gene; V was cut back by 7 bases and J by 5 bases. Germline V lookup: CDR1 SEHNR, CDR2 FQNEAQ (reference sequence). The CDR3 runs to 14 residues. CDR3 sequence: CASTSGTGENIQYF. In DNA form, the CDR3 reads TGTGCCAGCACGTCCGGGACAGGGGAAAACATTCAGTACTTC.

The chain recombines TRBV10-3 with TRBJ1-2, with a possible D match to TRBD1 (6 bases). The CDR3 runs 14 residues. Deletions cut 4 bases from V and 4 bases from J, with 13 bases between. The germline V gene has CDR1 ENHRY and CDR2 SYGVKD. CDR3 protein: CAISGTEGAYGYTF. The CDR3 region has the DNA TGTGCCATCAGTGGGACAGAAGGGGCCTATGGCTACACCTTC.

V gene TRBV2 combines with J gene TRBJ2-5; 14 nucleotides agree with TRBD2. The CDR3 has 16 amino acids. CDR1 and CDR2 from the germline V gene are SNHLY and FYNNEI. Trimming took 6 bases from V and 4 from J; bases not matched to a gene: 7. CDR3 sequence (DNA): TGTGCCAGCAGGATCGGGACTAGCGGGGGACGAGAGACCCAGTACTTC. Translating gives CASRIGTSGGRETQYF.

J is TRBJ1-5 and V is TRBV19, with 7 nucleotides matching TRBD1. CDR1 LNHDA and CDR2 SQIVND come from the germline V gene (reference sequence). The V and J ends lost 7 bases and 0 bases, in that order; junction bases with no gene match: 9. The CDR3 runs 16 residues. The CDR3 region has the DNA TGTGCCAGTATCACAACAGGGGTCTCTAGCAATCAGCCCCAGCATTTT. This codes for CASITTGVSSNQPQHF.

V and J are TRBV7-9 and TRBJ2-7, with D perhaps TRBD2 (5 bases). Germline CDR1 SEHNR, CDR2 FQNEAQ (reference sequence). This CDR3 comprises 13 residues. Trimming removed 5 bases at V and 1 base at J, with 9 bases between. The chain's CDR3 is CASSRERSYEQYV. The CDR3, as DNA: TGTGCCAGCAGCCGGGAACGATCCTACGAGCAGTACGTC.

The chain has TRBV14 and TRBJ1-1; maybe TRBD1 (6 bases). The CDR3 length is 17 residues. Trimming stripped 0 bases from V and 1 base from J, with 15 bases between. Germline loops: CDR1 SGHDN, CDR2 FVKESK. The CDR3 sequence: CASSQDRGRGRNTEAFF. The CDR3 bases are TGTGCCAGCAGCCAAGATCGTGGCAGGGGCCGGAACACTGAAGCTTTCTTT.

The J gene is TRBJ2-1, the V gene TRBV6-2 or TRBV6-3; 11 bases are a match to TRBD2. Germline V gene sequence: CDR1 MNHEY, CDR2 SVGEGT. Trimming cost V 5 bases and J 9 bases; bases outside gene matches: 9. This CDR3 region has 15 residues. Written as DNA, the CDR3 is TGTGCCAGCAGTCGTTTAGCGGGAGGGCACGGTGAGCAGTTCTTC. Amino acid sequence: CASSRLAGGHGEQFF.

The V call is TRBV5-1, the J call TRBJ1-1; TRBD1 matches 7 bases. The junction had 4 bases not matched to a gene; V was cut back by 2 bases and J by 0 bases. Germline V gene data show CDR1 as SGHRS and CDR2 as YFSETQ. CDR3 length: 15 amino acids. The CDR3 nucleotides are TGCGCCAGCAGCTTCCGACAGGGCATGAACACTGAAGCTTTCTTT. Translated: CASSFRQGMNTEAFF. Together with reference TRBV5-1 and TRBJ1-1, the CDR3 gives the full variable domain: KAGVTQTPRYLIKTRGQQVTLSCSPISGHRSVSWYQQTPGQGLQFLFEYFSETQRNKGNFPGRFSGRQFSNSRSEMNVSTLELGDSALYLCASSFRQGMNTEAFFGQGTRLTVV.

The chain couples TRBV5-1 to TRBJ2-5, with 11 bases aligning to TRBD2. The CDR3 covers 14 residues. Germline V gene lookup returns CDR1 SGHRS and CDR2 YFSETQ. With 4 bases clipped from V and 3 bases from J, the junction kept 2 bases outside the gene matches. The CDR3 coding sequence is TGCGCCAGCAGCCCGACTAGCGGGAAAGAGACCCAGTACTTC. Its protein is CASSPTSGKETQYF.

The CDR3 region is CASSLRGTDYGYTF. DNA of the CDR3: TGTGCCAGCAGCCTTCGGGGGACGGACTATGGCTACACCTTC. This sequence joins TRBV3-1 (or the pseudogene TRBV3-2) and TRBJ1-2; possible D gene TRBD1, 5 bases. V shed 4 bases and J shed 3 bases, with 12 bases lying between them. This CDR3 contains 14 residues. Germline-derived CDR1 and CDR2 are LGHDT and YNNKEL (reference sequence).

This clone was seen just once. In DNA, the CDR3 is TGTGCCTGGAGTGTTCTGGGAGGTCCCTACAATGAGCAGTTCTTC. Protein product: CAWSVLGGPYNEQFF. The V gene is TRBV30, the J gene TRBJ2-1, with D possibly TRBD2 on 6 matching bases. Germline V gene lookup returns CDR1 GTSNPN and CDR2 SVGIG (reference sequence). The CDR3 runs to 15 residues. V was clipped by 0 bases and J by 2 bases, with 11 bases between them.

The chain recombines TRBV4-1 with TRBJ1-4; D ambiguous. Germline CDR1 is MGHRA and CDR2 is YSYEKL. The CDR3 runs to 12 residues. V was shortened by 3 bases and J by 8 bases, with 7 bases between the two germline ends. The CDR3 sequence: CASSHISEKLFF. Here the CDR3 DNA reads TGCGCCAGCAGCCATATATCGGAAAAACTGTTTTTT.

This clone was recorded once. The CDR3 here is CSVVPSEQETQYF. In nucleotides, the CDR3 is TGCAGCGTGGTGCCTAGTGAGCAAGAGACCCAGTACTTC. The rearrangement links TRBV29-1 to TRBJ2-5; D unclear. The CDR3 runs to 13 residues. The germline V gene encodes CDR1 SQVTM and CDR2 ANQGSEA. With 6 bases removed from V and 2 bases from J, the gap between germline ends came to 13 bases.

This chain links TRBV4-3 with TRBJ1-2; maybe TRBD1 (5 bases). The germline CDR1 and CDR2 sequences are LGHNA and YSLEER. Between the trimmed V and J ends, which lost 4 bases and 5 bases, there was a span of 17 bases. This CDR3 contains 15 residues. The CDR3 loop reads CASSPLQGGRYGYTF. As DNA, the CDR3 is TGCGCCAGCAGCCCCCTGCAGGGAGGGAGATATGGCTACACCTTC.

As for this clone: Other DNA sequences in the same sample also yield this CDR3. The V gene is TRBV6-5, the J gene TRBJ1-5, with 7 bases identical to TRBD1. There are 13 residues in the CDR3. V trimming: 6 bases; J trimming: 4 bases; junction bases outside the gene matches: 3. In germline, CDR1 is MNHEY, CDR2 SVGAGI. The CDR3 loop is CASSSGGNQPQHF. In DNA, the CDR3 is TGTGCCAGCAGCTCAGGGGGAAATCAGCCCCAGCATTTT.

On this clone itself: Other DNA sequences in this specimen translate into the identical CDR3. This rearrangement joins TRBV9 to TRBJ1-2, with D possibly being TRBD1 (5 bases). There are 13 residues in the CDR3. Per germline, CDR1 SGDLS and CDR2 YYNGEE. The V and J ends lost 0 bases and 5 bases respectively, with 8 bases between them. CDR3 nucleotide sequence: TGTGCCAGCAGCGTAGGGCAGGGATATGGCTACACCTTC. Its protein is CASSVGQGYGYTF. Variable domain in full (rest from reference TRBV9 and TRBJ1-2): DSGVTQTPKHLITATGQRVTLRCSPRSGDLSVYWYQQSLDQGLQFLIQYYNGEERAKGNILERFSAQQFPDLHSELNLSSLELGDSALYFCASSVGQGYGYTFGSGTRLTVV.

V gene TRBV4-3 combines with J gene TRBJ1-2; D might be TRBD1 (6 bases). V was shortened by 1 base and J by 4 bases, with 13 bases between the two germline ends. The CDR3 is made up of 15 amino acids. In germline, CDR1 is LGHNA, CDR2 YSLEER. CDR3 nucleotides: TGCGCCAGCAGCCAAGTATCGGGACACACCTATGGCTACACCTTC. Translation: CASSQVSGHTYGYTF.

The rearrangement joins TRBV4-1 to TRBJ2-1; 9 bases fit TRBD2. CDR1 and CDR2 (germline): MGHRA, YSYEKL. The CDR3 contains 15 residues. V shed 7 bases, J shed 6 bases, and the junction held 10 bases outside the gene matches. CDR3 protein: CASKEGLAGSNEQFF. CDR3 bases: TGCGCCAGCAAAGAGGGACTAGCCGGTAGCAATGAGCAGTTCTTC.